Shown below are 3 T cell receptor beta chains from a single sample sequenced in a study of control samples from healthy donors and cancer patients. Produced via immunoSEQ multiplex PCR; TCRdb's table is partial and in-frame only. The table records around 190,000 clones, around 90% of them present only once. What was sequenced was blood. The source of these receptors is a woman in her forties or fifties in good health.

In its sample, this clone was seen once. CDR3 sequence reads: CAWTNPRTANYGYTF. CDR3 nucleotides: TGTGCCTGGACTAACCCTAGGACGGCCAACTATGGCTACACCTTC. The V call is TRBV30, the J call TRBJ1-2; D remains ambiguous. This CDR3 is built from 15 residues. CDR1 GTSNPN and CDR2 SVGIG come from the germline V gene (reference sequence). Trimming left V 4 bases short and J 2 bases short, with 17 bases between.

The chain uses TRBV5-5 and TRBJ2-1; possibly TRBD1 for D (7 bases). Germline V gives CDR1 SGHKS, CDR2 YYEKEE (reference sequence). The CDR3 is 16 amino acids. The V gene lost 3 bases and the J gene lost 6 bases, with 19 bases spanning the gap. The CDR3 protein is CASSYDAGQSFNEQFF. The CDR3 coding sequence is TGTGCCAGCAGCTACGATGCGGGACAGTCTTTCAATGAGCAGTTCTTC.

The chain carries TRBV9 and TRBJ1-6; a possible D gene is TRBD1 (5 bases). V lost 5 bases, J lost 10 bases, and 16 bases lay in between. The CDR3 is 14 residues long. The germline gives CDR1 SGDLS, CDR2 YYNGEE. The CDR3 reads CASSEDGGKSPLHF. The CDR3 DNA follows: TGTGCCAGCAGTGAGGACGGGGGGAAATCACCCCTCCACTTT.